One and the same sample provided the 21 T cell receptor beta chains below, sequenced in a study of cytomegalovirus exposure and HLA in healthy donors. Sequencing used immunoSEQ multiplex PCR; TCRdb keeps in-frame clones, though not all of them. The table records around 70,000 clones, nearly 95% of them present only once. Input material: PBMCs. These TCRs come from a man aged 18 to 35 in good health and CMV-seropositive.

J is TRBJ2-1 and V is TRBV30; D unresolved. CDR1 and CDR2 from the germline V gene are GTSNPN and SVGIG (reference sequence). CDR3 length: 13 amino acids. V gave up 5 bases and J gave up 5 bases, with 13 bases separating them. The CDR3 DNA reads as TGTGCCTGGGGAGTTCTAGAGGACAATGAGCAGTTCTTC. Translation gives CAWGVLEDNEQFF.

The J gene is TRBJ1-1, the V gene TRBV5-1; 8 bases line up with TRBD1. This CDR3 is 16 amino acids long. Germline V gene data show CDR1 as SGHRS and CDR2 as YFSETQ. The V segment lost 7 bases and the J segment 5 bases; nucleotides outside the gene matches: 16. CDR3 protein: CASHIGQGFLGTEAFF. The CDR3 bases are TGCGCCAGCCACATAGGACAGGGTTTTTTGGGGACTGAAGCTTTCTTT.

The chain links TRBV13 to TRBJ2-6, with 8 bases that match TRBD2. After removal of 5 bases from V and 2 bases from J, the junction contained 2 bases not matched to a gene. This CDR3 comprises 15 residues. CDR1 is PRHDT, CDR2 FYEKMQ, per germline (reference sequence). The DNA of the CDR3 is TGTGCCAGCAGCCCCGGGGGGGCTGGGGCCAACGTCCTGACTTTC. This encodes CASSPGGAGANVLTF.

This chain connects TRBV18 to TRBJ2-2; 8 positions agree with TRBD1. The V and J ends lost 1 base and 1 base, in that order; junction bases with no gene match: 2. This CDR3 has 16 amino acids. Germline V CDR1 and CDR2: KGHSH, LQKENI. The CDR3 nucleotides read TGTGCCAGCTCACCACTACAGGGGGGGAACACCGGGGAGCTGTTTTTT. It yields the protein CASSPLQGGNTGELFF.

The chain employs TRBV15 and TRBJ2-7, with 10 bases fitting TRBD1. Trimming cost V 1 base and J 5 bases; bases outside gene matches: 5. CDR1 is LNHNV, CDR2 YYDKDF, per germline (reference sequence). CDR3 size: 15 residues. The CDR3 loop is CATSRVGTGDHEQYF. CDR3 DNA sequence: TGTGCCACCAGCAGAGTAGGGACAGGGGACCACGAGCAGTACTTC.

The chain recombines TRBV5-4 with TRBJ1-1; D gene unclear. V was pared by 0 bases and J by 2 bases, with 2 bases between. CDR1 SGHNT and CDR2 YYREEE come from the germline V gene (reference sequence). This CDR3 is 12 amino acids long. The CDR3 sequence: CASSLVNTEAFF. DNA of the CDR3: TGTGCCAGCAGCTTGGTAAACACTGAAGCTTTCTTT.

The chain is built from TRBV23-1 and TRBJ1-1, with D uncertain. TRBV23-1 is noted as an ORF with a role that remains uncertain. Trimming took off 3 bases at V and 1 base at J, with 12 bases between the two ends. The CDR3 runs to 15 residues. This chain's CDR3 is CASSQPAAENTEAFF. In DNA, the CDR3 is TGCGCCAGCAGTCAGCCGGCGGCGGAGAACACTGAAGCTTTCTTT.

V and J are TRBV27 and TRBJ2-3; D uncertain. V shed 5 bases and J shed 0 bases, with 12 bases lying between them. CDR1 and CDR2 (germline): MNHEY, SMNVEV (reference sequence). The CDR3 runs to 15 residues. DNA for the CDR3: TGTGCCAGCAGTCCTGTCGCGTATAGCACAGATACGCAGTATTTT. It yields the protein CASSPVAYSTDTQYF.

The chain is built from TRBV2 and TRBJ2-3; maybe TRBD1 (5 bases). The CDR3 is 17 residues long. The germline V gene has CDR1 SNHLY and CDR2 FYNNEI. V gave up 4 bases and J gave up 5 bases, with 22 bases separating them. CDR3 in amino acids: CASSGVSRAGQRDTQYF. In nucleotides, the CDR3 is TGTGCCAGCAGTGGGGTCTCCAGGGCTGGGCAGAGAGATACGCAGTATTTT. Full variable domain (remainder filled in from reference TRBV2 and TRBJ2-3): EPEVTQTPSHQVTQMGQEVILRCVPISNHLYFYWYRQILGQKVEFLVSFYNNEISEKSEIFDDQFSVERPDGSNFTLKIRSTKLEDSAMYFCASSGVSRAGQRDTQYFGPGTRLTVL.

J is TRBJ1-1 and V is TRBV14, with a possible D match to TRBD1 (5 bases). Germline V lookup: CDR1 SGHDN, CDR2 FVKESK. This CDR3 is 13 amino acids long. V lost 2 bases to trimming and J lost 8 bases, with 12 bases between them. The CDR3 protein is CASSQLGRQEAFF. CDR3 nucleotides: TGTGCCAGCAGCCAATTGGGGCGCCAGGAAGCTTTCTTT.

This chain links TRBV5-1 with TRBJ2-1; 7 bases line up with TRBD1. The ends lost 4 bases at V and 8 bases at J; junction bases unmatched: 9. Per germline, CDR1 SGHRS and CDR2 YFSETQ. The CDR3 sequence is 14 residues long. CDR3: CASSPQTGLDEQFF. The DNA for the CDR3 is TGCGCCAGCAGCCCCCAGACAGGGCTCGATGAGCAGTTCTTC.

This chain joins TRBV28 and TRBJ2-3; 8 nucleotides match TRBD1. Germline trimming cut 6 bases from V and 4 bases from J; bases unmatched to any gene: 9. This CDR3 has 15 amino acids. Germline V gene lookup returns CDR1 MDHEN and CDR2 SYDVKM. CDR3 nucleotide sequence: TGTGCCAGCAGCAGCGGACAGGGCGCGGCAGATACGCAGTATTTT. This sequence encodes CASSSGQGAADTQYF.

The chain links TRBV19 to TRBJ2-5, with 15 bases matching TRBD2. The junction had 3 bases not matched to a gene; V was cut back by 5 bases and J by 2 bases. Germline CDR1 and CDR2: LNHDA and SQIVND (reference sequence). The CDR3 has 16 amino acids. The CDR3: CASSPGTSGGQETQYF. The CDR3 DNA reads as TGTGCCAGTAGTCCCGGGACTAGCGGGGGGCAAGAGACCCAGTACTTC.

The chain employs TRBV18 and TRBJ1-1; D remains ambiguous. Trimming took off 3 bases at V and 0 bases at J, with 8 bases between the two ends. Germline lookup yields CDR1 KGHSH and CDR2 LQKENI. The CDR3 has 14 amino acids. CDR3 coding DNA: TGTGCCAGCTCACCCAGTTCAGTGAACACTGAAGCTTTCTTT. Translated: CASSPSSVNTEAFF.

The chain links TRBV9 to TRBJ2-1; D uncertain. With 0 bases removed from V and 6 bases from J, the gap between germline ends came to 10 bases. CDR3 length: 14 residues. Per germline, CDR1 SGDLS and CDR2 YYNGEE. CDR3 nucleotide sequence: TGTGCCAGCAGCGTAGGCGCGCCGAGCAATGAGCAGTTCTTC. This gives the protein CASSVGAPSNEQFF.

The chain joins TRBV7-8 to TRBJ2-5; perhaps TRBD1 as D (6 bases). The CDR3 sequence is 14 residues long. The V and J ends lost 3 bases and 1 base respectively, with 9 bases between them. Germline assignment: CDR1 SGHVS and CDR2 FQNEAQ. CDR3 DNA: TGTGCCAGCAGCTTCGGACAGTTCCAAGAGACCCAGTACTTC. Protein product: CASSFGQFQETQYF.

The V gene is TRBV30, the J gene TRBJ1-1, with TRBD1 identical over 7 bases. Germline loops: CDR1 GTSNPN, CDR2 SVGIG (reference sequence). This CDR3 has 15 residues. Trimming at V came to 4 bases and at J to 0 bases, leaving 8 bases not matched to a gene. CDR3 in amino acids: CAWIVSRGLNTEAFF. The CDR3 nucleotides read TGTGCCTGGATAGTGAGCAGGGGGTTGAACACTGAAGCTTTCTTT. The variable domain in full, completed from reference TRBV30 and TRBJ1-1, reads SQTIHQWPATLVQPVGSPLSLECTVEGTSNPNLYWYRQAAGRGLQLLFYSVGIGQISSEVPQNLSASRPQDRQFILSSKKLLLSDSGFYLCAWIVSRGLNTEAFFGQGTRLTVV.

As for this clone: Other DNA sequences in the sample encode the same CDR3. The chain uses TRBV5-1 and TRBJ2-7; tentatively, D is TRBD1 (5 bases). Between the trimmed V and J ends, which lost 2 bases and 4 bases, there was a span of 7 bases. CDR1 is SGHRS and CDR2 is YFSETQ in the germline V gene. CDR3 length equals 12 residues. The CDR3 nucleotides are TGCGCCAGCAGCTTAACAGGATACGAGCAGTACTTC. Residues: CASSLTGYEQYF.

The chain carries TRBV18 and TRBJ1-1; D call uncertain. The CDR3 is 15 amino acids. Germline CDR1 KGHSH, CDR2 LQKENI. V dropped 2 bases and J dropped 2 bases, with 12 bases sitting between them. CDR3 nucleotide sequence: TGTGCCAGCTCACCAGTGTTCGGGGTAAACACTGAAGCTTTCTTT. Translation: CASSPVFGVNTEAFF.

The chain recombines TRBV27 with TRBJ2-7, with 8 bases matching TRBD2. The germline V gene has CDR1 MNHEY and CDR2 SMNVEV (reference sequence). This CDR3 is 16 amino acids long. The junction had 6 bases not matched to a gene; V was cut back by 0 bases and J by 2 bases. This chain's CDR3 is CASSLSARLAPYEQYF. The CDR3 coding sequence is TGTGCCAGCAGTTTATCGGCACGACTAGCGCCCTACGAGCAGTACTTC.

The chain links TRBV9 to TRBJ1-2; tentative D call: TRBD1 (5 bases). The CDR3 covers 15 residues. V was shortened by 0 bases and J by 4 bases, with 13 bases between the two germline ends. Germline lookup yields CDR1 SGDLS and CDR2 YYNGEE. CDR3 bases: TGTGCCAGCAGCGTAGATGGGGAGGGGTCCTATGGCTACACCTTC. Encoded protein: CASSVDGEGSYGYTF.